What follows are 14 T cell receptor beta chains derived from one specimen sequenced in a study of shared clonotypes between healthy human individuals. Terminally differentiated effector memory CD45RA+ cells were excluded from the naive CD8 cells, which were CD45RO-negative and positively selected for CCR7. The data were produced by immunoSEQ multiplex PCR, yet TCRdb's version contains in-frame clones alone and is incomplete. The table has about 820,000 clones, 92% seen once. Sample: naive CD8+ T cells sorted from blood. These receptors all stem from a young man in good health.

This chain uses TRBV4-1 with TRBJ2-1; no clear D. The germline V gene encodes CDR1 MGHRA and CDR2 YSYEKL. This CDR3 comprises 14 residues. Trimming stripped 4 bases from V and 8 bases from J, with 15 bases between. The CDR3, as DNA: TGCGCCAGCAGCCGCCCTACAAGGGTAGATGAGCAGTTCTTC. Encoded protein: CASSRPTRVDEQFF.

V gene TRBV6-5 combines with J gene TRBJ2-5, with 9 bases identical to TRBD2. V lost 7 bases, J lost 5 bases, and 2 bases stayed unmatched. The V gene's germline CDR1 is MNHEY and CDR2 SVGAGI. The CDR3 runs 12 residues. The CDR3 DNA reads as TGTGCCAGCACTACTAGCGGGGAGACCCAGTACTTC. Amino acid sequence: CASTTSGETQYF.

As to this clone: This CDR3 is also generated by other DNA sequences in the sample. The chain carries TRBV19 and TRBJ2-7; 7 nucleotides match TRBD2. Germline V lookup: CDR1 LNHDA, CDR2 SQIVND (reference sequence). V gave up 2 bases and J gave up 0 bases; unmatched junction bases: 4. The CDR3 covers 15 residues. The CDR3 DNA reads TGTGCCAGTAGTATATCGCGGGGGACCTCCTACGAGCAGTACTTC. It encodes CASSISRGTSYEQYF.

This chain connects TRBV29-1 to TRBJ2-7; 7 positions agree with TRBD1. Germline V gene sequence: CDR1 SQVTM, CDR2 ANQGSEA. The CDR3 length is 14 residues. V shed 5 bases, J shed 1 base, and the junction held 8 bases outside the gene matches. CDR3 nucleotide sequence: TGCAGCGTTTTAGGGGGCCGGGATTCCTACGAGCAGTACTTC. Amino acids: CSVLGGRDSYEQYF.

The gene calls are TRBV9 and TRBJ1-2; 8 positions agree with TRBD1. Germline CDR1 and CDR2: SGDLS and YYNGEE. CDR3 length: 16 amino acids. Germline trimming cut 3 bases from V and 5 bases from J; bases unmatched to any gene: 12. The CDR3 sequence is CASSAETGVRQYGYTF. Here the CDR3 DNA reads TGTGCCAGCAGCGCAGAGACAGGGGTACGGCAGTATGGCTACACCTTC.

The chain uses TRBV28 and TRBJ2-3, with TRBD2 matching 11 bases. Germline V CDR1 and CDR2: MDHEN, SYDVKM. The CDR3 covers 20 residues. Germline trimming cut 2 bases from V and 2 bases from J; bases unmatched to any gene: 15. This CDR3 reads CASSLPLAGGPGESTDTQYF. The CDR3 DNA reads TGTGCCAGCAGTTTACCGTTAGCGGGAGGGCCGGGGGAATCCACAGATACGCAGTATTTT.

The chain joins TRBV2 to TRBJ1-2, with a tentative D call TRBD1 (5 bases). The CDR3 consists of 10 residues. Trimming pared 8 bases from V and 8 bases from J, leaving 9 bases between. CDR1 and CDR2 from the germline V gene are SNHLY and FYNNEI. DNA for the CDR3: TGTGCCAGCGGGGGTCGAGGCTACACCTTC. As protein: CASGGRGYTF.

This chain joins TRBV5-5 and TRBJ2-4, with D tentatively TRBD2 (5 bases). The germline V gene encodes CDR1 SGHKS and CDR2 YYEKEE (reference sequence). The CDR3 spans 14 residues. Trimming cost V 0 bases and J 4 bases, with 8 bases left between them. The CDR3 DNA sequence: TGTGCCAGCAGCTTGGCGGGGTTGAAAAACATTCAGTACTTC. It yields the protein CASSLAGLKNIQYF.

This chain uses TRBV5-5 with TRBJ2-3, with D maybe TRBD1 (5 bases). Germline values: CDR1 SGHKS, CDR2 YYEKEE (reference sequence). With 3 bases removed from V and 2 bases from J, the gap between germline ends came to 19 bases. The length of the CDR3 is 17 residues. DNA of the CDR3: TGTGCCAGCAGCTCATTGGACACTAACCCACTCACAGATACGCAGTATTTT. Translation gives CASSSLDTNPLTDTQYF.

The chain combines TRBV18 with TRBJ1-1; D possibly corresponds to TRBD1 (5 bases). The CDR3 consists of 16 residues. Germline V lookup: CDR1 KGHSH, CDR2 LQKENI. Trimming removed 5 bases from V and 0 bases from J, with 16 bases in between. The CDR3 loop is CASSKTGATLNTEAFF. CDR3 in DNA: TGTGCCAGCTCAAAAACAGGAGCTACTCTGAACACTGAAGCTTTCTTT.

The chain couples TRBV5-8 to TRBJ2-1; D gene unclear. Germline V gene sequence: CDR1 SGHTS, CDR2 YDEGEE. This CDR3 spans 17 amino acids. V lost 4 bases and J 3 bases, leaving 20 bases between the germline ends. DNA for the CDR3: TGTGCCAGCAGCGGTGGGGATACGGTGGACGTCTACAATGAGCAGTTCTTC. Its translation is CASSGGDTVDVYNEQFF.

The rearrangement uses TRBV10-3 and TRBJ2-7; no definite D call. This CDR3 has 13 amino acids. The ends were cut back, 10 bases at V and 0 bases at J, with 13 bases in the middle. The germline CDR1 and CDR2 sequences are ENHRY and SYGVKD. This CDR3 is CATNLDISYEQYF. CDR3 bases: TGTGCCACCAACCTTGACATCTCCTACGAGCAGTACTTC.

The genes are TRBV10-3 and TRBJ2-7; the D gene is possibly TRBD2 (6 bases). V shed 6 bases and J shed 4 bases, with 16 bases lying between them. The CDR3 has 14 amino acids. CDR1 and CDR2 (germline): ENHRY, SYGVKD. The CDR3 region has the DNA TGTGCCATCAGAAACGTAGCGGTCGATTACGAGCAGTACTTC. It translates to CAIRNVAVDYEQYF.

The chain combines TRBV6-4 with TRBJ2-1; weak D call: TRBD2 (6 bases). Germline CDR1 MRHNA, CDR2 SNTAGT. Trimming pared 6 bases from V and 0 bases from J, leaving 6 bases between. CDR3 length equals 13 residues. CDR3 amino acids: CASSGSSYNEQFF. The CDR3 DNA is TGTGCCAGCAGCGGGAGCTCCTACAATGAGCAGTTCTTC.